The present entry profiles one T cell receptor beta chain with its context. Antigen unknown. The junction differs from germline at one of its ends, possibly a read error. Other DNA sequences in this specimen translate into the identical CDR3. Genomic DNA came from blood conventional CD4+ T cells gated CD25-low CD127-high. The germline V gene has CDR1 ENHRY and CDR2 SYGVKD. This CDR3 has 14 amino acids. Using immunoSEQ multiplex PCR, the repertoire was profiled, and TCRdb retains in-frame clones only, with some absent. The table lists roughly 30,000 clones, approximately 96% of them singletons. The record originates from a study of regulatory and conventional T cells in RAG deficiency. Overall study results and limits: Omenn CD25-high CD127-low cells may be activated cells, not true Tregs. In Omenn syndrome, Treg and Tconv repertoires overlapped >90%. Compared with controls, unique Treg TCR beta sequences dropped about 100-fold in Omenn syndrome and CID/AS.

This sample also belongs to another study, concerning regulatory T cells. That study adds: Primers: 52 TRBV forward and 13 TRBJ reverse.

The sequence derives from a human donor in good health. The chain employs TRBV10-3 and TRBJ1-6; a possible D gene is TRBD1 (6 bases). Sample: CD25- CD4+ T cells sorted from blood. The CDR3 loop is CAISGTDYNSPLHF. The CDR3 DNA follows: TGTGCCATCAGTGGGACAGACTATAATTCCCCCCTCCACTTT.